This T cell receptor beta chain was found in a study of blood T cell repertoires in COVID-19. Study context: PBMCs, B-cell-depleted T cells, or T cells were the source of the cDNA or gDNA that made up the material.

Clones were sequenced by immunoSEQ multiplex PCR, and TCRdb holds only the in-frame ones, with some missing. The sample contains over 400,000 clones, less than 90% of which appear only once. This clone appeared once. The CDR3 is made up of 12 amino acids. The ends were cut back, 2 bases at V and 8 bases at J, with 9 bases in the middle. The V gene's germline CDR1 is MDHEN and CDR2 SYDVKM. Recovery among Cohort 3 donors was established by two negative PCRs, clearance, or symptom resolution. Sample: PBMCs or T cells enriched from blood (not recorded which). This receptor was identified in a woman aged 55-70 years who had recovered from COVID-19. This chain uses TRBV28 with TRBJ1-1, with unresolved D. The CDR3 DNA follows: TGTGCCAGCAGTTTAACGGTTTCCGAAGCTTTCTTT. Translating it yields CASSLTVSEAFF.